This record looks at one T cell receptor (beta chain) sequence and its context. Its antigen is not known. This PCR relied on a set of 60 Vbeta primers and 13 Jbeta primers. Repertoires were generated with immunoSEQ multiplex PCR, while TCRdb's copy carries only in-frame clones and drops some. This specimen shows roughly 62,000 clones; the ten leading clones hold 3.5% to 4%. The source of the sample is a study of cytomegalovirus exposure and HLA in healthy donors. The CDR3 is 12 amino acids. CDR1 and CDR2 from the germline V gene are SNHLY and FYNNEI. V lost 8 bases to trimming and J lost 1 base, with 8 bases between them. Whole-study results and caveats: The investigators catalogued 164 TCR beta chains as cytomegalovirus-associated. Common viral pathogens seemed, in a later analysis, to connect with several of the most significant clusters. Within an earlier analysis, most TCR beta V segments proved productive either about 90% or about 30% of the time.

The origin of this receptor is a male donor in good health and CMV-seronegative. The sample taken for sequencing was PBMCs. This chain joins TRBV2 and TRBJ1-1, with unresolved D. CDR3 sequence: CASGTRNTEAFF. The CDR3 DNA is TGTGCCAGCGGTACTAGGAACACTGAAGCTTTCTTT. Complete variable domain (other parts from reference TRBV2 and TRBJ1-1): EPEVTQTPSHQVTQMGQEVILRCVPISNHLYFYWYRQILGQKVEFLVSFYNNEISEKSEIFDDQFSVERPDGSNFTLKIRSTKLEDSAMYFCASGTRNTEAFFGQGTRLTVV.